Given below is one T cell receptor (beta chain) in context. Its antigen remains unidentified. The V end was cut by 0 bases, the J end by 0 bases, with 13 bases between. CDR3 size: 17 residues. CDR1 and CDR2 (germline): SGHRS, YFSETQ. The sample belongs to a study of shared clonotypes between healthy human individuals. The study's findings and limits: Four donors had about 5% of their naive CD4 clonotypes in common.

Per the authors' pipeline: Filtering differed for immunoSEQ, which gave only junction sequences without quality scores. Libraries were prepared by immunoSEQ multiplex PCR; TCRdb keeps only in-frame clonotypes and omits some of them. V, J and clone size are those of that table, while D and trimming were read from the DNA. The data hold over 1.4 million clones, with more than 95% observed a single time. The V gene is TRBV5-1, the J gene TRBJ2-1, with D possibly being TRBD1 (6 bases). Sequences were obtained from naive CD4+ T cells sorted from blood. Subset reported: CD45RA+ positively selected. The clonotype was recovered from a man aged 25 to 45 in good health. CDR3 nucleotide sequence: TGCGCCAGCAGCTTGGCCTCTACAGGGAGCTCCTACAATGAGCAGTTCTTC. Residues: CASSLASTGSSYNEQFF.